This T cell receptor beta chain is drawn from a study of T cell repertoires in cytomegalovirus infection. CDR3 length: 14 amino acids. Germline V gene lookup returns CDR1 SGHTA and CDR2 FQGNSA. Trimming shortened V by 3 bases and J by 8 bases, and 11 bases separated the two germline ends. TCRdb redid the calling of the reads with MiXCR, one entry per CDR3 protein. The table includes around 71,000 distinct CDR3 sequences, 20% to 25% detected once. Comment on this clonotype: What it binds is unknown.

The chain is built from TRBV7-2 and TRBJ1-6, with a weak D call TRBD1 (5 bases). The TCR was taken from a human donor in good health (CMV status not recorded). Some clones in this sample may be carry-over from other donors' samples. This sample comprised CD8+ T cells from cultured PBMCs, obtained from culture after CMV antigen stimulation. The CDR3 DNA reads TGTGCCAGCAGCTTTGGGACTTGGTATTCACCCCTCCACTTT. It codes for CASSFGTWYSPLHF. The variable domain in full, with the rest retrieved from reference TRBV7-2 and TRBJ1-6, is GAGVSQSPSNKVTEKGKDVELRCDPISGHTALYWYRQSLGQGLEFLIYFQGNSAPDKSGLPSDRFSAERTGGSVSTLTIQRTQQEDSAVYLCASSFGTWYSPLHFGNGTRLTVT.